One sample yielded the 27 T cell receptor beta chains listed below, sequenced in a study of shared clonotypes between healthy human individuals. The assay was immunoSEQ multiplex PCR, and TCRdb's table has in-frame clones only and misses some. Among hundreds of thousands of clones listed, approximately 95% were seen once. Naive CD8 cells comprised CD45RO-negative, CCR7-positively selected cells, excluding terminally differentiated effector memory CD45RA+ cells. Sequenced: naive CD8+ T cells sorted from blood. These receptors came from a woman aged 25 to 39 in good health.

About this clone itself: Other DNA sequences in the same sample also yield this CDR3. The V and J genes are TRBV19 and TRBJ2-7; D is unresolved. Deletions cut 0 bases from V and 0 bases from J, with 9 bases between. The CDR3 extends over 15 amino acids. Germline loops: CDR1 LNHDA, CDR2 SQIVND (reference sequence). The CDR3 is CASSIESGPSYEQYF. In DNA, the CDR3 is TGTGCCAGTAGTATAGAGTCCGGACCCTCCTACGAGCAGTACTTC.

The chain links TRBV28 to TRBJ1-1; the match to TRBD1 covers 7 bases. The J segment lost 8 bases and the V segment lost 0 bases, leaving 0 bases of the junction unmatched. This CDR3 comprises 12 residues. Per the germline V gene, CDR1 is MDHEN and CDR2 is SYDVKM. This CDR3 is CASSLWTGEAFF. CDR3 nucleotide sequence: TGTGCCAGCAGTTTATGGACAGGGGAAGCTTTCTTT.

This clone was seen a single time. The J gene is TRBJ2-1, the V gene TRBV18; D is perhaps TRBD2 (5 bases). The CDR3 is made up of 14 amino acids. Germline-derived CDR1 and CDR2 are KGHSH and LQKENI. The ends were cut back, 3 bases at V and 8 bases at J, with 14 bases in the middle. The CDR3 bases are TGTGCCAGCTCACCCCTGGGAGTTGGGGATGAGCAGTTCTTC. It specifies CASSPLGVGDEQFF.

The chain employs TRBV4-2 and TRBJ1-4; TRBD1 aligns across 9 bases. CDR1 is LGHNA and CDR2 is YNFKEQ in the germline V gene. CDR3 length: 16 amino acids. V was clipped by 0 bases and J by 7 bases; unmatched bases: 6. The CDR3 reads CASSQESGTGPEKLFF. CDR3 nucleotides: TGTGCCAGCAGCCAAGAGTCCGGGACAGGGCCTGAAAAACTGTTTTTT.

The chain combines TRBV4-1 with TRBJ2-6; possibly TRBD2 for D (5 bases). Trimming shortened V by 0 bases and J by 0 bases, and 18 bases separated the two germline ends. The CDR3 sequence is 20 residues long. Germline V gene data show CDR1 as MGHRA and CDR2 as YSYEKL. In nucleotides, the CDR3 is TGCGCCAGCAGCCAAGAATCCACCAGCGGCCTGAGCTCTGGGGCCAACGTCCTGACTTTC. Translating gives CASSQESTSGLSSGANVLTF.

This chain connects TRBV27 to TRBJ2-7, with 7 bases fitting TRBD1. Unmatched junction bases numbered 6, after V lost 2 bases and J lost 2 bases. Germline CDR1 MNHEY, CDR2 SMNVEV (reference sequence). This CDR3 has 15 residues. The CDR3 region is CASSLGAGGTYEQYF. CDR3 bases: TGTGCCAGCAGTTTAGGGGCAGGGGGAACCTACGAGCAGTACTTC.

Only one count was recorded for this clone. The rearrangement links TRBV4-1 to TRBJ1-1; possibly TRBD1 for D (5 bases). The CDR3 extends over 17 amino acids. V lost 0 bases, J lost 0 bases, and 14 bases lay in between. Germline assignment: CDR1 MGHRA and CDR2 YSYEKL. The CDR3 protein is CASSQEGRVWVNTEAFF. The CDR3 bases are TGCGCCAGCAGCCAAGAGGGCAGGGTTTGGGTGAACACTGAAGCTTTCTTT.

The rearrangement links TRBV30 to TRBJ2-7; TRBD1 aligns across 7 bases. There are 11 residues in the CDR3. V dropped 3 bases and J dropped 5; count of bases not matched to a gene: 1. Germline V gives CDR1 GTSNPN, CDR2 SVGIG (reference sequence). The CDR3 nucleotides read TGTGCCTGGAGCGACAGGGACGAGCAGTACTTC. Its protein product is CAWSDRDEQYF.

CDR3 amino acids: CAWTVGTEDGYTF. The CDR3 DNA reads TGTGCCTGGACAGTAGGGACGGAGGATGGCTACACCTTC. The rearrangement uses TRBV30 and TRBJ1-2; maybe TRBD1 (5 bases). Per the germline V gene, CDR1 is GTSNPN and CDR2 is SVGIG (reference sequence). This CDR3 comprises 13 residues. V was shortened by 4 bases and J by 6 bases, with 15 bases between the two germline ends.

The rearrangement uses TRBV15 and TRBJ2-7; TRBD1 agrees at 7 bases. The CDR3 is made up of 16 amino acids. V trimming: 4 bases; J trimming: 2 bases; junction bases outside the gene matches: 11. Germline loops: CDR1 LNHNV, CDR2 YYDKDF (reference sequence). The CDR3 sequence: CATSNLYLGTAYEQYF. CDR3 coding DNA: TGTGCCACCAGCAATTTATACTTAGGGACAGCCTACGAGCAGTACTTC.

Remarks on this clone: A read error may account for a junction end that differs from germline. The CDR3 is CAISESKPLTGGRW. The CDR3 DNA reads as TGTGCCATCAGTGAGTCGAAGCCCCTTACAGGGGGCAGGTGG. This chain links TRBV10-3 with TRBJ1-1; TRBD1 matches at 9 bases. CDR1 and CDR2 (germline): ENHRY, SYGVKD. There are 14 residues in the CDR3.

The chain joins TRBV15 to TRBJ2-7, with D maybe TRBD1 (5 bases). The ends were cut back, 5 bases at V and 5 bases at J, with 19 bases in the middle. CDR1 and CDR2 (germline): LNHNV, YYDKDF (reference sequence). This CDR3 comprises 15 residues. As DNA, the CDR3 is TGTGCCACCAGCGACCCCGGGTTAAAGGGGCACGAGCAGTACTTC. Residues: CATSDPGLKGHEQYF.

The chain combines TRBV28 with TRBJ1-1; D gene unclear. This CDR3 has 14 amino acids. CDR1 and CDR2 (germline): MDHEN, SYDVKM. Trimming cost V 2 bases and J 2 bases, with 9 bases left between them. The CDR3 nucleotides are TGTGCCAGCAGTTTAAGCAGCCTAAACACTGAAGCTTTCTTT. Protein product: CASSLSSLNTEAFF.

The chain couples TRBV5-1 to TRBJ2-1, with D perhaps matching TRBD1 or TRBD2 (5 bases each). V was shortened by 4 bases and J by 14 bases, with 16 bases between the two germline ends. The germline V gene has CDR1 SGHRS and CDR2 YFSETQ. The CDR3 totals 12 residues. The DNA of the CDR3 is TGCGCCAGCAGCCCTACCGGGGCTGGGGAGTTCTTC. This sequence encodes CASSPTGAGEFF.

The chain has TRBV7-9 and TRBJ2-7; maybe TRBD2 (6 bases). The CDR3 runs to 16 residues. Trimming shortened V by 1 base and J by 2 bases, and 15 bases separated the two germline ends. CDR1 is SEHNR, CDR2 FQNEAQ, per germline (reference sequence). The CDR3 sequence: CASSLVGAGLTYEQYF. CDR3 sequence (DNA): TGTGCCAGCAGCTTAGTAGGAGCGGGCCTAACCTACGAGCAGTACTTC. The variable domain in full, completed from reference TRBV7-9 and TRBJ2-7, reads DTGVSQNPRHKITKRGQNVTFRCDPISEHNRLYWYRQTLGQGPEFLTYFQNEAQLEKSRLLSDRFSAERPKGSFSTLEIQRTEQGDSAMYLCASSLVGAGLTYEQYFGPGTRLTVT.

The chain recombines TRBV11-1 with TRBJ1-2; D is possibly TRBD1 (6 bases). The CDR3 has 15 amino acids. The V end was cut by 5 bases, the J end by 5 bases, with 18 bases between. The germline V gene has CDR1 SGHAT and CDR2 FQDESV (reference sequence). The CDR3 spells CASSQLQGTNYGYTF. CDR3 nucleotides: TGTGCCAGCAGCCAATTACAGGGAACGAATTATGGCTACACCTTC.

The chain has TRBV28 and TRBJ2-5, with 8 bases fitting TRBD2. The tail of the sequence fits TRBJ2-7 better, so the J call may be wrong. CDR1 and CDR2 (germline): MDHEN, SYDVKM. The CDR3 runs to 13 residues. The CDR3 loop reads CASSFGGDYEQYF. CDR3 sequence (DNA): TGTGCCAGCAGTTTCGGGGGGGATTACGAGCAGTACTTC.

The V and J genes are TRBV7-6 and TRBJ2-7; perhaps TRBD2 as D (5 bases). V lost 5 bases, J lost 2 bases, and 13 bases lay in between. CDR1 is SGHVS, CDR2 FNYEAQ, per germline. The CDR3 sequence is 14 residues long. The CDR3 nucleotides are TGTGCCAGCAGCCCCGGGCCCGGGACCTACGAGCAGTACTTC. Protein product: CASSPGPGTYEQYF.

V is TRBV27 and J is TRBJ2-7; a possible D gene is TRBD1 (5 bases). The CDR3 runs 14 residues. The V and J ends lost 5 bases and 7 bases respectively, with 18 bases between them. Germline CDR1 reads MNHEY; CDR2 reads SMNVEV (reference sequence). The CDR3 reads CASSEIRAPLEQYF. The DNA for the CDR3 is TGTGCCAGCAGTGAAATCAGGGCCCCACTGGAGCAGTACTTC.

The chain employs TRBV6-1 and TRBJ2-7; D is possibly TRBD1 (6 bases). V was cut by 1 base and J by 3 bases, with 7 bases left in between. Germline V gene data show CDR1 as MNHNS and CDR2 as SASEGT. This CDR3 region has 13 residues. The CDR3 loop is CASSEGTVYEQYF. CDR3 sequence (DNA): TGTGCCAGCAGTGAAGGGACAGTCTACGAGCAGTACTTC.

This clone was counted once. This sequence joins TRBV5-6 and TRBJ2-1; tentatively, D is TRBD2 (6 bases). Germline-derived CDR1 and CDR2 are SGHDT and YYEEEE. Trimming left V 0 bases short and J 3 bases short, with 10 bases between. This CDR3 spans 15 amino acids. For the CDR3, the DNA is TGTGCCAGCAGCTTGGGTGATAGCGGCTACAATGAGCAGTTCTTC. Translating it yields CASSLGDSGYNEQFF.

This chain connects TRBV4-1 to TRBJ2-1, with TRBD1 matching over 8 bases. CDR3 length: 13 amino acids. The germline CDR1 and CDR2 sequences are MGHRA and YSYEKL. V gave up 2 bases and J gave up 14 bases; unmatched junction bases: 8. The DNA of the CDR3 is TGCGCCAGCAGCCAACACGGACAGGGCCACGAGTTCTTC. This translates into CASSQHGQGHEFF.

The rearrangement uses TRBV7-6 and TRBJ2-2; D gene unclear. V dropped 6 bases and J dropped 6 bases, with 11 bases sitting between them. Germline CDR1 is SGHVS and CDR2 is FNYEAQ. This CDR3 has 13 residues. The CDR3 loop is CASSGNLPGELFF. CDR3 DNA: TGTGCCAGCAGTGGGAACCTGCCCGGGGAGCTGTTTTTT.

V usage is TRBV2 and J usage is TRBJ2-7; TRBD1 agrees at 7 bases. The germline V gene encodes CDR1 SNHLY and CDR2 FYNNEI. V trimming: 0 bases; J trimming: 9 bases; junction bases outside the gene matches: 11. The CDR3 length is 15 residues. CDR3 nucleotides: TGTGCCAGCAGTGAAGCAGGGGGCCGGGCTAAAGGGCAGTACTTC. Translated: CASSEAGGRAKGQYF.

This clone has just one count. J is TRBJ2-3 and V is TRBV7-8; the D is unclear. The V gene's germline CDR1 is SGHVS and CDR2 FQNEAQ. This CDR3 comprises 14 residues. V lost 1 base to trimming and J lost 4 bases, with 9 bases between them. The CDR3, as DNA: TGTGCCAGCAGCTTAGAAGCAGGCCCAGATACGCAGTATTTT. Amino acid sequence: CASSLEAGPDTQYF.

The chain combines TRBV13 with TRBJ1-3; D gene uncertain. The CDR3 loop spans 11 amino acids. Germline V gene data show CDR1 as PRHDT and CDR2 as FYEKMQ (reference sequence). The V end lost 0 bases, the J end lost 11 bases, and 5 bases lay between the germline ends. The CDR3 here is CASSLGGPIYF. The CDR3, as DNA: TGTGCCAGCAGCTTAGGCGGGCCCATATATTTT.

V gene TRBV4-1 combines with J gene TRBJ2-5; TRBD1 aligns across 7 bases. The better agreement between TRBJ2-7 and the DNA end casts doubt on the J call. The V gene's germline CDR1 is MGHRA and CDR2 YSYEKL. This CDR3 is 15 amino acids long. The CDR3 sequence is CASSQVRGQSYEQYF. The CDR3 DNA reads as TGCGCCAGCAGCCAAGTAAGGGGACAGTCCTACGAGCAGTACTTC.